One sample yielded the 6 T cell receptor beta chains listed below, sequenced in a study of Graves' ophthalmopathy and Graves' hyperthyroidism (dated by TCRdb to the late 2010s). Sequencing was performed on an Illumina HiSeq 2000. For repertoire sequencing, TCR beta CDR3 regions were amplified from RNA transcripts. The first round of RT-PCR was done with HTBI primers and the Qiagen OneStep RT-PCR kit, and was followed by a second round of multiplex PCR, then size selection and purification. In-frame beta chains were kept once TCRdb had trimmed the public reads at Q25 with fastp and called clones with MiXCR. CDR3 protein sequences are deduplicated, and each keeps its most common genes and DNA. This sample is represented by 350,000 to 450,000 distinct CDR3 sequences; around 21% of them were singletons. The ten biggest clones cover under 3% of the sample. The sequencing sample was made of peripheral blood. These receptors were taken from a woman under 30 with stable Graves' hyperthyroidism. Donor details come from another sample of the same person, matched by shared clones.

This clonotype has at least ten counts. V and J are TRBV6-1 and TRBJ2-4; 9 bases are shared with TRBD1. There are 16 residues in the CDR3. V shed 5 bases and J 6 bases; nucleotides not matched to a gene: 11. Per germline, CDR1 MNHNS and CDR2 SASEGT. CDR3: CASSNPGQGPRNIQYF. Written as DNA, the CDR3 is TGTGCCAGCAGTAATCCGGGACAGGGCCCCCGAAACATTCAGTACTTC.

This clonotype was found many times. The rearrangement joins TRBV6-2 or TRBV6-3 to TRBJ2-7, with TRBD2 identical over 13 bases. There are 15 residues in the CDR3. Germline CDR1 reads MNHEY; CDR2 reads SVGEGT. Unmatched junction bases numbered 5, after V lost 6 bases and J lost 3 bases. CDR3 residues: CASRSGLAGLYEQYF. DNA of the CDR3: TGTGCCAGCAGATCGGGACTAGCGGGACTCTACGAGCAGTACTTC.

This clonotype was observed at least ten times. The chain recombines TRBV20-1 with TRBJ1-5; weak D call: TRBD1 (5 bases). V lost 3 bases and J 5 bases, leaving 8 bases between the germline ends. Germline V gene lookup returns CDR1 DFQATT and CDR2 SNEGSKA (reference sequence). The CDR3 covers 12 residues. The CDR3 spells CSARGGDQPQHF. CDR3 sequence (DNA): TGCAGTGCTAGGGGGGGGGATCAGCCCCAGCATTTT.

There are many counts of this clonotype. The CDR3 reads CSVATSGSSYEQYF. The CDR3 nucleotides are TGCAGCGTTGCCACTAGCGGGAGCTCCTACGAGCAGTACTTC. This chain joins TRBV29-1 and TRBJ2-7; TRBD2 aligns across 11 bases. The CDR3 extends over 14 amino acids. Germline CDR1 is SQVTM and CDR2 is ANQGSEA. With 4 bases clipped from V and 0 bases from J, the junction kept 2 bases outside the gene matches.

This clonotype was observed many times. This rearrangement joins TRBV11-1 to TRBJ2-7, with 10 bases fitting TRBD2. The germline gives CDR1 SGHAT, CDR2 FQDESV (reference sequence). V gave up 1 base and J gave up 3 bases; unmatched junction bases: 12. This CDR3 region has 18 residues. Here the CDR3 reads CASSLDTATSGNFYEQYF. Here the CDR3 DNA reads TGTGCCAGCAGCTTAGATACCGCCACTAGCGGGAATTTCTACGAGCAGTACTTC.

V usage is TRBV2 and J usage is TRBJ1-1; no clear D. Trimming removed 6 bases at V and 0 bases at J, with 17 bases between. The CDR3 has 16 residues. CDR1 and CDR2 from the germline V gene are SNHLY and FYNNEI. The CDR3 sequence is CASSLRPGSMNTEAFF. CDR3 DNA: TGTGCCAGCAGCTTACGACCGGGCAGCATGAACACTGAAGCTTTCTTT.